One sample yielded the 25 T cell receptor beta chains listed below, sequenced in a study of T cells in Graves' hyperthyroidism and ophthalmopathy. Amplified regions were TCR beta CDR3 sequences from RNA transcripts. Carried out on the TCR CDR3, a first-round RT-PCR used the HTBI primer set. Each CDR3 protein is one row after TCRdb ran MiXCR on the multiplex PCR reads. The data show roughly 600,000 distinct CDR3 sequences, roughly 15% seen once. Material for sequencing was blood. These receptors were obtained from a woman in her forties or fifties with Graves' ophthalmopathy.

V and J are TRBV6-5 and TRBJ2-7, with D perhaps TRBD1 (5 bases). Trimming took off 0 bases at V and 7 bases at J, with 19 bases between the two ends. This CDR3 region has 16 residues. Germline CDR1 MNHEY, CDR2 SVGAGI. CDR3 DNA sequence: TGTGCCAGCAGTTACTCGATCTCAGGGTTTCGAGGAGAGCAGTACTTC. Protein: CASSYSISGFRGEQYF.

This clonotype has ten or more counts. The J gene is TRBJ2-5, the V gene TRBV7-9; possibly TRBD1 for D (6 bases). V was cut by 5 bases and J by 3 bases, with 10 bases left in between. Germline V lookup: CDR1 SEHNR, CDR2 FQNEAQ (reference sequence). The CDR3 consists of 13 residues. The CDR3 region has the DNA TGTGCCAGCAGCGTACAGGGTGAAGAGACCCAGTACTTC. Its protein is CASSVQGEETQYF.

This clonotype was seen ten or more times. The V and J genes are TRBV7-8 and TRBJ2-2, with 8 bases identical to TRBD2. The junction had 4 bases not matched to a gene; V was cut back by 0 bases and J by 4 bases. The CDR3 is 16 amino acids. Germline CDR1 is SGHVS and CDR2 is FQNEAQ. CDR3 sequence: CASSLAGTRSTGELFF. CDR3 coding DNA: TGTGCCAGCAGCTTAGCGGGGACTAGGAGCACCGGGGAGCTGTTTTTT.

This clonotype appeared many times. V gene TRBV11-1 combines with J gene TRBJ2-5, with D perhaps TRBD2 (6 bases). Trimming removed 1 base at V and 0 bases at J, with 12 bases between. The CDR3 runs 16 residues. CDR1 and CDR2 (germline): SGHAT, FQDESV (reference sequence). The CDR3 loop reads CASSLDLRGYQETQYF. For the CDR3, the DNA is TGTGCCAGCAGCTTAGACCTACGGGGGTACCAAGAGACCCAGTACTTC.

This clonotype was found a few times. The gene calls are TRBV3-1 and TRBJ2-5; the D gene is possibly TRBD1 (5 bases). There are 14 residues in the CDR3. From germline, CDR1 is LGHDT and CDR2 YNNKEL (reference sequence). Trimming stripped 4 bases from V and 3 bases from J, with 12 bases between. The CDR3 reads CASSLWTHEETQYF. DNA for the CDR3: TGTGCCAGCAGCCTTTGGACACACGAAGAGACCCAGTACTTC.

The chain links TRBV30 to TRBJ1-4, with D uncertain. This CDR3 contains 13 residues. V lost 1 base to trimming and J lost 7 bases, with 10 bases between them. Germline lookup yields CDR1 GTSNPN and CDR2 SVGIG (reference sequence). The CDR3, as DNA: TGTGCCTGGAGTGGTCAGTCGGGTGAAAAACTGTTTTTT. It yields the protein CAWSGQSGEKLFF.

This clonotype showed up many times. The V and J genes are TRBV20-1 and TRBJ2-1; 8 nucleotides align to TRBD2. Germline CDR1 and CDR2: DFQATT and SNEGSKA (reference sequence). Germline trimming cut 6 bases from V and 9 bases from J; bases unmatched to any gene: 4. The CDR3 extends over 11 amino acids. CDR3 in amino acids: CSARGRFEQFF. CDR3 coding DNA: TGCAGTGCGCGCGGGAGGTTTGAGCAGTTCTTC.

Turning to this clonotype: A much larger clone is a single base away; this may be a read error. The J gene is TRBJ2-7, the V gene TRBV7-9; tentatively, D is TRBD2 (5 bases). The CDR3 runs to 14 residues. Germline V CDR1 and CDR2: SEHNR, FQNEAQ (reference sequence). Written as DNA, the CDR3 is TGTGCCTGCAGCCAGCCCCGGGAAACCTACGAGCAGTACTTC. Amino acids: CACSQPRETYEQYF.

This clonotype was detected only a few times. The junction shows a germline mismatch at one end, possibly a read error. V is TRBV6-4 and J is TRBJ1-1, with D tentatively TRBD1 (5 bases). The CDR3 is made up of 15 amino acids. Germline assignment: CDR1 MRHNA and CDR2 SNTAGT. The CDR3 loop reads CASGEDYRRNTEAFF. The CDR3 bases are TGTGCCAGCGGTGAAGACTACAGGAGGAACACTGAAGCTTTCTTT.

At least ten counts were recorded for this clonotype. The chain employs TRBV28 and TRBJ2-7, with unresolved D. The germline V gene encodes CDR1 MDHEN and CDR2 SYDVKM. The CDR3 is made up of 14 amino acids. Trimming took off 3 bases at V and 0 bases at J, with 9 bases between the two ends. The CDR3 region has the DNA TGTGCCAGCAGTTTCGGGCAGATCTCCTACGAGCAGTACTTC. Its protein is CASSFGQISYEQYF.

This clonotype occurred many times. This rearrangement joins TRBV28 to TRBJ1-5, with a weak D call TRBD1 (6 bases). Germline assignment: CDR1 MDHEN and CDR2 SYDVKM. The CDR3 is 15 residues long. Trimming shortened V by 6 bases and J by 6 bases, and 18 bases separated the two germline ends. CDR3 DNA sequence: TGTGCCAGCAGGCCGAATCCGGGGGGGCGTCAGCCCCAGCATTTT. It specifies CASRPNPGGRQPQHF.

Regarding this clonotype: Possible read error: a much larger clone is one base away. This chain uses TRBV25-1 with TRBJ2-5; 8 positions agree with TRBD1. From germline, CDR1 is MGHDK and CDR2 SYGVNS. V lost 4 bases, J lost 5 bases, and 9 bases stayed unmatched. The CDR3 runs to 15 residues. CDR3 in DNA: TGTGCCAGCAGTGCGTCGGCAGGGGGCGCGGAGACCCAGTACTTC. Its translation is CASSASAGGAETQYF.

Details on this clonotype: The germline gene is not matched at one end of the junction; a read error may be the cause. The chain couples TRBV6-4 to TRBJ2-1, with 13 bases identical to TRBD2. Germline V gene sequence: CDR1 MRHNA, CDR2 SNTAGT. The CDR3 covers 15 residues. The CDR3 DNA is TGCCCCAGGACTAGCGGGAGCCTCCCCTACAATGAGCAGTTCTTC. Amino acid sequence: CPRTSGSLPYNEQFF.

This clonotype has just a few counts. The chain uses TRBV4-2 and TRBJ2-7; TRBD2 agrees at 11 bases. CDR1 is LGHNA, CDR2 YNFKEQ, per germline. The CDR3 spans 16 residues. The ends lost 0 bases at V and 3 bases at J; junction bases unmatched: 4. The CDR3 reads CASSQELAGDHYEQYF. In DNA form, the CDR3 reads TGTGCCAGCAGCCAAGAACTAGCGGGAGACCACTACGAGCAGTACTTC.

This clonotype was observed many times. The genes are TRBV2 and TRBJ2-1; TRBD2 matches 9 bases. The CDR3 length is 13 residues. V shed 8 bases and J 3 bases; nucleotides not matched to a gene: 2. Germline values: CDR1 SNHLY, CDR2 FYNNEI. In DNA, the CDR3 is TGTGCCAGCCTAGCGGGGATCTACAATGAGCAGTTCTTC. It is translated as CASLAGIYNEQFF. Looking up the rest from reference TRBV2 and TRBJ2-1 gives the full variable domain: EPEVTQTPSHQVTQMGQEVILRCVPISNHLYFYWYRQILGQKVEFLVSFYNNEISEKSEIFDDQFSVERPDGSNFTLKIRSTKLEDSAMYFCASLAGIYNEQFFGPGTRLTVL.

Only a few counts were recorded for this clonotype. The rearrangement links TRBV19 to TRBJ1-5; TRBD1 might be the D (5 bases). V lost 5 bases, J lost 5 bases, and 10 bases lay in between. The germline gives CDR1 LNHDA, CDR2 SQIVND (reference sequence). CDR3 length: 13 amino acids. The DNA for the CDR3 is TGTGCCAGTAGTGACGGGGGATATCAGCCCCAGCATTTT. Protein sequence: CASSDGGYQPQHF.

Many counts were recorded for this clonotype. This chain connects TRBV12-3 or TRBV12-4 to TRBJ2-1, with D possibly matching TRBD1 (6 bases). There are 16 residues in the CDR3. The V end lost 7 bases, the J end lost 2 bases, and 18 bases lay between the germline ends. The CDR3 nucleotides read TGTGCCAGCACCCTACAGGGTCCCTTTACCTACAATGAGCAGTTCTTC. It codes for CASTLQGPFTYNEQFF.

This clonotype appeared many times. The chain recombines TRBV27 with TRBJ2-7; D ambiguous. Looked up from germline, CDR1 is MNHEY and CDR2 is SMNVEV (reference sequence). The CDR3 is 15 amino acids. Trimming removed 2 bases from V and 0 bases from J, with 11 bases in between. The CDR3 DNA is TGTGCCAGCAGTTTAGCAGGACCAAGCTCCTACGAGCAGTACTTC. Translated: CASSLAGPSSYEQYF.

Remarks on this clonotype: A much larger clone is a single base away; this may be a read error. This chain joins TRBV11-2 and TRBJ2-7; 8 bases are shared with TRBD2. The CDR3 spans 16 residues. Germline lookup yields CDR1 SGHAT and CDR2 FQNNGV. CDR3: CASSHRGGEGLNERYF. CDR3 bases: TGTGCCAGCAGCCACCGGGGGGGGGAGGGCCTGAACGAGCGGTACTTC.

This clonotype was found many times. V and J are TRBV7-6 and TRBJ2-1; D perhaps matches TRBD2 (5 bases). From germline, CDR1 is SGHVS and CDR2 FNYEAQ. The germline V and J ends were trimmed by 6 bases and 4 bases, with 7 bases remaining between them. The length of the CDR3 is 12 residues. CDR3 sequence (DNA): TGTGCCAGCAGGGACTTATACAATGAGCAGTTCTTC. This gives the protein CASRDLYNEQFF.

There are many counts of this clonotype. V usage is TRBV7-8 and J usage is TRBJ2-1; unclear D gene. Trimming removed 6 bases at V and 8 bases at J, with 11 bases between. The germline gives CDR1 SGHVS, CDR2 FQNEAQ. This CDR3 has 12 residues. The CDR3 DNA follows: TGTGCCAGCAGAACAACTGGGGATGAGCAGTTCTTC. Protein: CASRTTGDEQFF. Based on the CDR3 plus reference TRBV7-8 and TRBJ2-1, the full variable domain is GAGVSQSPRYKVAKRGQDVALRCDPISGHVSLFWYQQALGQGPEFLTYFQNEAQLDKSGLPSDRFFAERPEGSVSTLKIQRTQQEDSAVYLCASRTTGDEQFFGPGTRLTVL.

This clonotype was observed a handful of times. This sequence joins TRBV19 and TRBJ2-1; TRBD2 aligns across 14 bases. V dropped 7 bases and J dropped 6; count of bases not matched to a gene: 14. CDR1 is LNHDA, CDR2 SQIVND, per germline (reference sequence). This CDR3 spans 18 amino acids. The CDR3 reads CASTRGRAGTSGSNEQFF. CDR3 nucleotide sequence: TGTGCCAGTACCCGGGGACGGGCCGGGACTAGCGGGAGCAATGAGCAGTTCTTC.

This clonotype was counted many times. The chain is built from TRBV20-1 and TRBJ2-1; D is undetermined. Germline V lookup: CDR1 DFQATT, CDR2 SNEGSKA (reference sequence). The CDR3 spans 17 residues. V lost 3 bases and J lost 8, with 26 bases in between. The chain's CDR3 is CSASYPQNNKIWDEQFF. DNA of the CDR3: TGCAGTGCTAGTTACCCCCAGAACAATAAAATATGGGATGAGCAGTTCTTC.

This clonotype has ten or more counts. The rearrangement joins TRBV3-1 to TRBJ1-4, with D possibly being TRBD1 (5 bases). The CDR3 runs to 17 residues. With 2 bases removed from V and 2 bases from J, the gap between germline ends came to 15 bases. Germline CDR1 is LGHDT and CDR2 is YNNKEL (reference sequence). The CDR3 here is CASSQLAGVATNEKLFF. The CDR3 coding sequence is TGTGCCAGCAGCCAACTGGCGGGGGTTGCTACTAATGAAAAACTGTTTTTT.

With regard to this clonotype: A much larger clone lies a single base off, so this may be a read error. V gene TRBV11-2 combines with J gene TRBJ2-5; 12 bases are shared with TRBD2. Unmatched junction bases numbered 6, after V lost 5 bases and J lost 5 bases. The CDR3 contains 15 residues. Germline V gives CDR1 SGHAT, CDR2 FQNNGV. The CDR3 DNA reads TGTGCCAGCAGCCCTAGCGGGAGGGCCGTGGAGACCCAGTACTTC. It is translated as CASSPSGRAVETQYF.